Listed here are 10 T cell receptor beta chains from one sample, sequenced in a study of T cells in Graves' hyperthyroidism and ophthalmopathy. TCR beta CDR3 regions were amplified from RNA transcripts. The HTBI primer set was used in a first-round RT-PCR of the TCR CDR3. TCRdb re-called the multiplex PCR reads with MiXCR, one entry per CDR3 protein. The sample has more than 450,000 distinct CDR3 sequences, less than 20% seen once. The sequencing sample was made of blood. The receptors stem from a middle-aged man with Graves' ophthalmopathy.

This rearrangement joins TRBV4-1 to TRBJ1-5; 9 nucleotides match TRBD1. In germline, CDR1 is MGHRA, CDR2 YSYEKL. CDR3 size: 16 residues. V shed 5 bases, J shed 4 bases, and the junction held 9 bases outside the gene matches. In DNA, the CDR3 is TGCGCCAGCAGCTCTCAACAGGGGGCGTTGAATCAGCCCCAGCATTTT. Residues: CASSSQQGALNQPQHF.

This clonotype has at least ten counts. V and J are TRBV7-9 and TRBJ2-3; the match to TRBD1 covers 7 bases. From germline, CDR1 is SEHNR and CDR2 FQNEAQ (reference sequence). V shed 4 bases and J 0 bases; nucleotides not matched to a gene: 1. CDR3 length: 14 amino acids. The CDR3 loop reads CASSWDRSTDTQYF. In DNA, the CDR3 is TGTGCCAGCAGCTGGGACAGAAGCACAGATACGCAGTATTTT.

This clonotype was recorded many times. This sequence joins TRBV30 and TRBJ1-1; unclear D gene. Germline V lookup: CDR1 GTSNPN, CDR2 SVGIG (reference sequence). This CDR3 contains 14 residues. Trimming stripped 3 bases from V and 1 base from J, with 12 bases between. In DNA form, the CDR3 reads TGTGCCTGGAGGGGAACGTCACCGAACACTGAAGCTTTCTTT. Its protein product is CAWRGTSPNTEAFF.

A word on this clonotype: Without the conserved terminal phenylalanine or tryptophan, this CDR3 likely stems from a read error. DNA for the CDR3: TGTGCCAGCAGTTTACTTGGGGGTAGCTCCTACGAGCAGTACCTC. This encodes CASSLLGGSSYEQYL. This rearrangement joins TRBV12-3 or TRBV12-4 to TRBJ2-7; D may be TRBD1 or TRBD2 (5 bases each). The CDR3 has 15 residues. Between the trimmed V and J ends, which lost 2 bases and 0 bases, there was a span of 11 bases.

The chain links TRBV7-9 to TRBJ1-4; TRBD1 is a possible D gene (6 bases). This CDR3 has 13 residues. Germline-derived CDR1 and CDR2 are SEHNR and FQNEAQ (reference sequence). Trimming left V 7 bases short and J 11 bases short, with 17 bases between. The CDR3, as DNA: TGTGCCAGCACCCCTCCAGGGGATCAGAAACTGTTTTTT. This translates into CASTPPGDQKLFF.

This chain connects TRBV5-1 to TRBJ1-2; possibly TRBD1 for D (6 bases). Germline V lookup: CDR1 SGHRS, CDR2 YFSETQ. CDR3 size: 13 residues. Trimming cost V 4 bases and J 6 bases, with 13 bases left between them. Here the CDR3 reads CASSVLTGNGYTF. In DNA form, the CDR3 reads TGCGCCAGCAGCGTTCTTACAGGGAATGGCTACACCTTC.

This clonotype has only a few counts. This chain uses TRBV5-1 with TRBJ2-2; TRBD2 might be the D (5 bases). The CDR3 runs 15 residues. Germline-derived CDR1 and CDR2 are SGHRS and YFSETQ. Trimming shortened V by 5 bases and J by 6 bases, and 17 bases separated the two germline ends. Here the CDR3 DNA reads TGCGCCAGCAGTATTGTCCTCGGGGTGTCCGGGGAGCTGTTTTTT. Its translation: CASSIVLGVSGELFF.

Ten or more counts support this clonotype. The rearrangement links TRBV6-1 to TRBJ2-5, with D perhaps given as TRBD1 or TRBD2 (6 bases each). Germline assignment: CDR1 MNHNS and CDR2 SASEGT. V was shortened by 3 bases and J by 5 bases, with 13 bases between the two germline ends. The CDR3 spans 14 residues. The CDR3 is CASSDWGASETQYF. The CDR3 DNA reads as TGTGCCAGCAGTGATTGGGGGGCGTCGGAGACCCAGTACTTC.

The chain has TRBV5-5 and TRBJ2-3; D remains unclear. Trimming pared 0 bases from V and 3 bases from J, leaving 8 bases between. Germline CDR1 SGHKS, CDR2 YYEKEE (reference sequence). The CDR3 runs 14 residues. In nucleotides, the CDR3 is TGTGCCAGCAGCTTGGAGCAGTGGACAGATACGCAGTATTTT. Protein product: CASSLEQWTDTQYF.

This sequence joins TRBV9 and TRBJ1-2, with D unresolved. CDR1 is SGDLS, CDR2 YYNGEE, per germline. Deletions cut 3 bases from V and 4 bases from J, with 19 bases between. The CDR3 contains 16 residues. CDR3 sequence: CASSGPEGPGTYGYTF. The CDR3, as DNA: TGTGCCAGCAGCGGACCAGAAGGGCCTGGTACCTATGGCTACACCTTC.